These 16 T cell receptor beta chains were all obtained from the same sample, sequenced in a study of cytomegalovirus exposure and HLA in healthy donors. The PCR was carried out with 60 Vbeta primers and 13 Jbeta primers. Assay: immunoSEQ multiplex PCR; the TCRdb copy retains only in-frame clones and omits some. The sample yields under 100,000 clones, roughly 76% seen once. Source material: PBMCs. These receptors came from a human donor in good health.

In this sample, this clone turned up once. The V and J genes are TRBV9 and TRBJ1-1; no reliable D call. The CDR3 contains 13 residues. V was clipped by 2 bases and J by 7 bases, with 12 bases between them. Germline V CDR1 and CDR2: SGDLS, YYNGEE. The CDR3 nucleotides read TGTGCCAGCAGCGTGACGGGCGAGGGTGAAGCTTTCTTT. It specifies CASSVTGEGEAFF.

This clone was observed a few times. The CDR3 region is CASSDFAKPRAEAFF. The CDR3 region has the DNA TGTGCCAGCAGTGACTTCGCGAAGCCGAGGGCTGAAGCTTTCTTT. V is TRBV6-4 and J is TRBJ1-1; D is unresolved. The CDR3 loop spans 15 amino acids. Germline V gene data show CDR1 as MRHNA and CDR2 as SNTAGT. V was trimmed by 1 base and J by 6 bases, leaving 15 bases between them.

The V gene is TRBV9, the J gene TRBJ1-4; D ambiguous. The CDR3 length is 15 residues. CDR1 and CDR2 from the germline V gene are SGDLS and YYNGEE. V was trimmed by 0 bases and J by 8 bases, leaving 14 bases between them. CDR3 protein: CASSVESDLEEKLFF. CDR3 DNA sequence: TGTGCCAGCAGCGTAGAATCGGATTTGGAGGAAAAACTGTTTTTT. Variable domain in full (rest from reference TRBV9 and TRBJ1-4): DSGVTQTPKHLITATGQRVTLRCSPRSGDLSVYWYQQSLDQGLQFLIQYYNGEERAKGNILERFSAQQFPDLHSELNLSSLELGDSALYFCASSVESDLEEKLFFGSGTQLSVL.

The CDR3 DNA reads TGTGCCAGCAGTGCGACAAGAAATGGGCCCCAGCATTTT. This translates into CASSATRNGPQHF. The genes are TRBV2 and TRBJ1-5; no clear D gene. The germline V gene has CDR1 SNHLY and CDR2 FYNNEI. The CDR3 loop spans 13 amino acids. V gave up 4 bases and J gave up 9 bases, with 13 bases separating them.

The chain carries TRBV29-1 and TRBJ1-2; D is ambiguous. Trimming stripped 5 bases from V and 4 bases from J, with 11 bases between. The CDR3 is 12 amino acids. Looked up from germline, CDR1 is SQVTM and CDR2 is ANQGSEA. The CDR3 DNA follows: TGCAGCGTTAGGGCGGGAGCCTATGGCTACACCTTC. It yields the protein CSVRAGAYGYTF.

The chain has TRBV19 and TRBJ2-2; D possibly corresponds to TRBD2 (6 bases). With 9 bases removed from V and 6 bases from J, the gap between germline ends came to 20 bases. The CDR3 spans 15 residues. Germline V CDR1 and CDR2: LNHDA, SQIVND (reference sequence). CDR3 sequence reads: CASRRGMVFAGELFF. The CDR3, as DNA: TGTGCCAGCCGTCGGGGGATGGTTTTCGCCGGGGAGCTGTTTTTT.

The chain couples TRBV6-5 to TRBJ2-1; no clear D. CDR1 and CDR2 (germline): MNHEY, SVGAGI. The length of the CDR3 is 14 residues. Trimming shortened V by 0 bases and J by 5 bases, and 8 bases separated the two germline ends. CDR3 amino acids: CASSYSPLHNEQFF. CDR3 bases: TGTGCCAGCAGTTACTCTCCTCTCCACAATGAGCAGTTCTTC.

The CDR3: CASSAHRGRDEKLFF. CDR3 nucleotide sequence: TGCGCCAGCAGCGCCCACAGAGGGAGAGATGAAAAACTGTTTTTT. This rearrangement joins TRBV5-1 to TRBJ1-4; the D is unclear. Trimming removed 4 bases from V and 6 bases from J, with 16 bases in between. CDR3 length: 15 amino acids. From germline, CDR1 is SGHRS and CDR2 YFSETQ.

V and J are TRBV5-1 and TRBJ1-1; D is unresolved. In germline, CDR1 is SGHRS, CDR2 YFSETQ. V lost 4 bases to trimming and J lost 4 bases, with 14 bases between them. The CDR3 totals 14 residues. In nucleotides, the CDR3 is TGCGCCAGCAGCCCCGCCCCAGGCCTCACTGAAGCTTTCTTT. It codes for CASSPAPGLTEAFF.

A single count supports this clone. This sequence joins TRBV5-1 and TRBJ2-4; 8 bases are a match to TRBD1. This CDR3 has 16 amino acids. V lost 0 bases, J lost 4 bases, and 6 bases stayed unmatched. Germline CDR1 reads SGHRS; CDR2 reads YFSETQ. The CDR3 is CASSLGTGSAKNIQYF. In DNA form, the CDR3 reads TGCGCCAGCAGCTTGGGGACAGGGAGTGCGAAAAACATTCAGTACTTC.

The J gene is TRBJ2-2, the V gene TRBV19; 10 bases are a match to TRBD2. After removal of 3 bases from V and 7 bases from J, the junction contained 14 bases not matched to a gene. This CDR3 region has 18 residues. Germline V lookup: CDR1 LNHDA, CDR2 SQIVND (reference sequence). The CDR3 region is CASSIVSAGGAFSGELFF. The CDR3 DNA is TGTGCCAGTAGTATTGTCTCAGCGGGAGGGGCCTTTAGCGGGGAGCTGTTTTTT.

CDR3 region: CASSRGQGYNEQFF. The CDR3, as DNA: TGCGCCAGCAGCCGGGGACAGGGGTACAATGAGCAGTTCTTC. The V gene is TRBV5-1, the J gene TRBJ2-1, with 10 bases matching TRBD1. V dropped 4 bases and J dropped 4; count of bases not matched to a gene: 2. Germline V lookup: CDR1 SGHRS, CDR2 YFSETQ. The CDR3 sequence is 14 residues long.

V is TRBV9 and J is TRBJ1-1, with 8 bases that match TRBD1. The V segment lost 1 base and the J segment 5 bases; nucleotides outside the gene matches: 10. The CDR3 loop spans 16 amino acids. Germline CDR1 is SGDLS and CDR2 is YYNGEE. CDR3 coding DNA: TGTGCCAGCAGCGTACTTACCGGGACAGGAGAAACTGAAGCTTTCTTT. It encodes CASSVLTGTGETEAFF.

This sequence joins TRBV7-8 and TRBJ1-5; D remains unclear. With 1 base removed from V and 5 bases from J, the gap between germline ends came to 9 bases. The germline V gene has CDR1 SGHVS and CDR2 FQNEAQ. The CDR3 runs 14 residues. In nucleotides, the CDR3 is TGTGCCAGCAGCTTAGAAAGGCAGGATCAGCCCCAGCATTTT. Its translation is CASSLERQDQPQHF.

This chain connects TRBV5-1 to TRBJ2-7, with D possibly TRBD1 on 5 matching bases. Trimming pared 3 bases from V and 2 bases from J, leaving 12 bases between. The CDR3 contains 14 residues. Germline CDR1 reads SGHRS; CDR2 reads YFSETQ. The CDR3 loop is CASSSRQGPYEQYF. The CDR3 coding sequence is TGCGCCAGCAGCTCCCGGCAGGGTCCCTACGAGCAGTACTTC.

This sequence joins TRBV25-1 and TRBJ1-3; no clear D gene. The CDR3 has 12 amino acids. Trimming removed 6 bases at V and 3 bases at J, with 6 bases between. Germline V CDR1 and CDR2: MGHDK, SYGVNS. The CDR3 protein is CASSPIGNTIYF. CDR3 nucleotides: TGTGCCAGCAGCCCAATTGGAAACACCATATATTTT.